These 25 T cell receptor delta chains originate from one sample sequenced in a study of Vδ1+ human thymocytes. Study results and caveats: Thymic TRG and TRD repertoires appeared highly polyclonal.

Extracted RNA was reverse transcribed into cDNA. CDR3 amplicons came from multiplex PCR with pooled V-gene forward and constant-region reverse primers. TCRdb applied CATT to the multiplex PCR reads for clone calling. The table records some 54,000 delta-chain clones, approximately 15% of them present only once. These TCRs are of unknown antigen specificity. The sequencing input was Vdelta1+ gamma-delta thymocytes from the thymus. This sample's subset: FACS-sorted CD3+ TCRalphabeta- TCRVdelta1+ TCRVdelta2- thymocytes. The origin of the receptors is a boy in the first two years of life who had congenital heart surgery.

The genes are TRDV1 and TRDJ1; TRDD3 aligns across 7 bases. The CDR3 length is 17 residues. Germline V CDR1 and CDR2: TSWWSYY, QGS. With V trimmed by 2 bases and J by 1 base, 10 bases remained unmatched. The DNA for the CDR3 is TGTGCTCTTGGGGAAATTGGGGGACTCGGGGCCACCGATAAACTCATCTTT. Encoded protein: CALGEIGGLGATDKLIF.

The V and J genes are TRDV1 and TRDJ1; D call uncertain. From germline, CDR1 is TSWWSYY and CDR2 QGS. V was clipped by 3 bases and J by 0 bases, with 14 bases between them. CDR3 length: 16 amino acids. The CDR3 reads CALGDPPPSYTDKLIF. For the CDR3, the DNA is TGTGCTCTTGGGGACCCCCCCCCATCGTACACCGATAAACTCATCTTT.

This chain connects TRDV1 to TRDJ1; a possible D gene is TRDD3 (5 bases). Trimming shortened V by 1 base and J by 10 bases, and 13 bases separated the two germline ends. This CDR3 has 13 residues. Germline CDR1 and CDR2: TSWWSYY and QGS. CDR3 in amino acids: CALGEPPIGGLIF. The CDR3 nucleotides are TGTGCTCTTGGGGAACCCCCCATAGGGGGACTCATCTTT.

The V call is TRDV1, the J call TRDJ1, with 12 bases lining up with TRDD3. This CDR3 comprises 21 residues. V trimming: 0 bases; J trimming: 3 bases; junction bases outside the gene matches: 17. CDR1 and CDR2 (germline): TSWWSYY, QGS. The CDR3: CALGELALPLGDTLGADKLIF. The CDR3 nucleotides are TGTGCTCTTGGGGAACTAGCCCTACCGCTGGGGGATACGCTGGGGGCCGATAAACTCATCTTT.

This clone was detected a few times. The rearrangement uses TRDV1 and TRDJ1; 9 nucleotides match TRDD3. The CDR3 totals 22 residues. Germline loops: CDR1 TSWWSYY, CDR2 QGS. Germline trimming cut 3 bases from V and 0 bases from J; bases unmatched to any gene: 23. DNA for the CDR3: TGTGCTCTTGGGGAGTTCCCTCCTTCTTTACTGGGGGACCCCCTATACACCGATAAACTCATCTTT. This translates into CALGEFPPSLLGDPLYTDKLIF.

A remark on this clone: A junction boundary mismatches the germline segment, possibly from a read error. The chain couples TRDV1 to TRDJ1; tentatively, D is TRDD3 (6 bases). Germline loops: CDR1 TSWWSYY, CDR2 QGS. This CDR3 has 18 amino acids. The CDR3 bases are TGTGCTCTTAGGGACAGGGGATTCCCGAGGGCTCACACCGATAAACTCATCTTT. Protein product: CALRDRGFPRAHTDKLIF.

This chain connects TRDV1 to TRDJ1; D possibly corresponds to TRDD3 (6 bases). Trimming took 2 bases from V and 3 from J, leaving 16 bases between them. CDR3 length equals 16 residues. Germline V CDR1 and CDR2: TSWWSYY, QGS. For the CDR3, the DNA is TGTGCTCTTGGGGAAGTGCGTCTGGGGCCCCCCGATAAACTCATCTTT. Its protein product is CALGEVRLGPPDKLIF.

This clone occurred a few times. The chain recombines TRDV1 with TRDJ1, with unresolved D. CDR3 length equals 17 residues. Germline V lookup: CDR1 TSWWSYY, CDR2 QGS. Trimming stripped 2 bases from V and 0 bases from J, with 16 bases between. This CDR3 reads CALGEEPMEAYTDKLIF. The DNA of the CDR3 is TGTGCTCTTGGGGAAGAACCCATGGAAGCATACACCGATAAACTCATCTTT.

The chain has TRDV1 and TRDJ1; 8 nucleotides match TRDD3. The CDR3 sequence is 20 residues long. Germline lookup yields CDR1 TSWWSYY and CDR2 QGS. The ends lost 2 bases at V and 0 bases at J; junction bases unmatched: 17. In DNA, the CDR3 is TGTGCTCTTGGGGAAATCGCTCGTGGGGGATTTTCCAAGTACACCGATAAACTCATCTTT. Amino acid sequence: CALGEIARGGFSKYTDKLIF.

The chain recombines TRDV1 with TRDJ1; D unclear. Germline-derived CDR1 and CDR2 are TSWWSYY and QGS. V was trimmed by 6 bases and J by 0 bases, leaving 23 bases between them. CDR3 length: 18 residues. CDR3 nucleotides: TGTGCTCTTGGAGAGTCGGCCTCCCTCTCACCCTACACCGATAAACTCATCTTT. This encodes CALGESASLSPYTDKLIF.

The sample holds a few counts of this clone. The chain links TRDV1 to TRDJ1; TRDD3 matches at 7 bases. After removal of 0 bases from V and 1 base from J, the junction contained 5 bases not matched to a gene. The length of the CDR3 is 16 residues. Germline V gene data show CDR1 as TSWWSYY and CDR2 as QGS. The chain's CDR3 is CALGELKGISTDKLIF. The CDR3 nucleotides read TGTGCTCTTGGGGAACTAAAGGGGATAAGCACCGATAAACTCATCTTT.

This clone has just a few counts. The genes are TRDV1 and TRDJ1; 7 nucleotides align to TRDD3. Trimming took 3 bases from V and 3 from J; bases not matched to a gene: 19. The length of the CDR3 is 19 residues. The germline gives CDR1 TSWWSYY, CDR2 QGS. This CDR3 reads CALGDLLFHPYWGPDKLIF. CDR3 nucleotide sequence: TGTGCTCTTGGGGACCTTTTATTCCACCCGTACTGGGGACCCGATAAACTCATCTTT.

V and J are TRDV1 and TRDJ1, with 7 bases that match TRDD3. The germline gives CDR1 TSWWSYY, CDR2 QGS. After removal of 6 bases from V and 0 bases from J, the junction contained 19 bases not matched to a gene. This CDR3 has 19 amino acids. CDR3 region: CALGSPGIQSTGYTDKLIF. CDR3 nucleotides: TGTGCTCTTGGCTCTCCTGGGATACAATCGACTGGTTACACCGATAAACTCATCTTT.

J is TRDJ1 and V is TRDV1; 9 positions agree with TRDD3. The trim removed 3 bases at V and 5 bases at J, leaving 28 bases unmatched. The germline CDR1 and CDR2 sequences are TSWWSYY and QGS. The CDR3 has 22 residues. CDR3 DNA sequence: TGTGCTCTTGGGGACCTACATATCCCAATACCTTGTACTGGGGGAAGGTCGGATAAACTCATCTTT. It encodes CALGDLHIPIPCTGGRSDKLIF.

This clone was seen more than once but under ten times. The chain joins TRDV1 to TRDJ1; TRDD3 might be the D (5 bases). The germline CDR1 and CDR2 sequences are TSWWSYY and QGS. The CDR3 covers 17 residues. V was clipped by 2 bases and J by 1 base, with 17 bases between them. The DNA for the CDR3 is TGTGCTCTTGGGGAAAGAAAGTGGGAATACGGCACCGATAAACTCATCTTT. This gives the protein CALGERKWEYGTDKLIF.

This clone was counted a few times. The chain combines TRDV1 with TRDJ1, with TRDD3 matching 7 bases. V was clipped by 3 bases and J by 11 bases; unmatched bases: 15. From germline, CDR1 is TSWWSYY and CDR2 QGS. The CDR3 length is 15 residues. In nucleotides, the CDR3 is TGTGCTCTTGGGGAGTCCACCCAGGGGGATTGCATTCTCATCTTT. Its translation: CALGESTQGDCILIF.

The chain uses TRDV1 and TRDJ1, with TRDD3 as a possible D gene (6 bases). V lost 5 bases to trimming and J lost 0 bases, with 31 bases between them. Germline CDR1 is TSWWSYY and CDR2 is QGS. The CDR3 extends over 21 amino acids. The DNA of the CDR3 is TGTGCTCTTGGGAACCCCTCCCTGGGAGGGGATCTTCATGGGTACACCGATAAACTCATCTTT. Translation: CALGNPSLGGDLHGYTDKLIF.

This clone turned up a few times. The rearrangement joins TRDV1 to TRDJ1; TRDD3 agrees at 10 bases. The CDR3 loop spans 18 amino acids. V lost 2 bases to trimming and J lost 1 base; unmatched junction nucleotides: 10. Per the germline V gene, CDR1 is TSWWSYY and CDR2 is QGS. DNA for the CDR3: TGTGCTCTTGGGGAATCGGCCCGCAACTGGGGGATCACCGATAAACTCATCTTT. The encoded protein is CALGESARNWGITDKLIF.

The chain is built from TRDV1 and TRDJ1; D may be TRDD2 or TRDD3 (7 bases each). CDR1 is TSWWSYY and CDR2 is QGS in the germline V gene. Trimming stripped 5 bases from V and 0 bases from J, with 37 bases between. CDR3 size: 23 residues. CDR3 loop: CALGKPIPTGFVGEFQYTDKLIF. For the CDR3, the DNA is TGTGCTCTTGGGAAGCCAATTCCTACGGGATTCGTGGGGGAGTTTCAGTACACCGATAAACTCATCTTT.

This clone was recorded a few times. The junction departs from the called germline gene at one end, perhaps through a read error. The rearrangement uses TRDV1 and TRDJ1; 9 nucleotides match TRDD3. There are 21 residues in the CDR3. Looked up from germline, CDR1 is TSWWSYY and CDR2 is QGS. CDR3 residues: CALGELLSPYARLGDPDKLIF. CDR3 in DNA: TGTGCACTTGGGGAACTCCTAAGTCCCTACGCGAGACTGGGGGACCCCGATAAACTCATCTTT.

The chain carries TRDV1 and TRDJ1; D is unclear. Looked up from germline, CDR1 is TSWWSYY and CDR2 is QGS. CDR3 length equals 15 residues. Trimming shortened V by 4 bases and J by 0 bases, and 12 bases separated the two germline ends. This CDR3 reads CALGVVGEYTDKLIF. The CDR3, as DNA: TGTGCTCTTGGGGTCGTGGGTGAGTACACCGATAAACTCATCTTT.

The chain recombines TRDV1 with TRDJ1, with 9 bases identical to TRDD3. CDR3 length: 17 amino acids. Germline V gene lookup returns CDR1 TSWWSYY and CDR2 QGS. Germline trimming cut 2 bases from V and 0 bases from J; bases unmatched to any gene: 7. The CDR3 loop reads CALGERGYALYTDKLIF. In nucleotides, the CDR3 is TGTGCTCTTGGGGAAAGGGGATACGCCTTGTACACCGATAAACTCATCTTT.

The genes are TRDV1 and TRDJ1; a weak D match, TRDD3 (6 bases). CDR1 and CDR2 (germline): TSWWSYY, QGS. The V gene lost 2 bases and the J gene lost 0 bases, with 22 bases spanning the gap. The CDR3 sequence is 19 residues long. CDR3 sequence: CALGENTRVLGLYTDKLIF. CDR3 in DNA: TGTGCTCTTGGGGAAAATACACGGGTACTGGGCCTTTACACCGATAAACTCATCTTT.

The V gene is TRDV1, the J gene TRDJ1; D remains unclear. Trimming shortened V by 5 bases and J by 1 base, and 17 bases separated the two germline ends. The CDR3 length is 16 residues. CDR1 and CDR2 from the germline V gene are TSWWSYY and QGS. The CDR3 bases are TGTGCTCTTGGGCCAGGAGGGGTACTACCCACCGATAAACTCATCTTT. It codes for CALGPGGVLPTDKLIF.

This clone came up once. This chain joins TRDV1 and TRDJ1; a possible D gene is TRDD3 (5 bases). The CDR3 length is 16 residues. V was clipped by 4 bases and J by 2 bases, with 17 bases between them. Germline CDR1 is TSWWSYY and CDR2 is QGS. The CDR3 nucleotides are TGTGCTCTTGGGGGGGGGGTACGGAGACCGACCGATAAACTCATCTTT. Its protein product is CALGGGVRRPTDKLIF.